This T cell receptor beta chain was sequenced during a study of response to subunit inactivated influenza vaccine. Points from the study as a whole: The authors offered the suggestion that each seasonal influenza vaccination recruits few new T cells.

This clonotype was found a few times. What it binds is unknown. Per germline, CDR1 KGHSH and CDR2 LQKENI. The V gene lost 5 bases and the J gene lost 4 bases, with 7 bases spanning the gap. The CDR3 runs 12 residues. MiXCR, run by TCRdb on the RT-PCR reads, gives a single entry per CDR3 protein. The sample records around 530,000 distinct CDR3 sequences, 16% being singletons. The sample in question was CD4+ T cells sorted from PBMCs, obtained about 23 months after vaccination. V and J are TRBV18 and TRBJ2-3, with TRBD1 as a possible D gene (5 bases). This receptor was obtained from a man between 45 and 75 years old who received an inactivated influenza vaccine. The CDR3 region is CASSTTADTQYF. The CDR3 DNA sequence: TGTGCCAGCTCAACGACAGCAGATACGCAGTATTTT.